The 7 T cell receptor beta chains below come from one sample, sequenced in a study of blood T cells in healthy people across ages. For the second PCR, which ran for 7 to 11 cycles, a sample-barcoded 5' primer and a J-beta primer mix were used. TCRdb reanalysed the 5' RACE reads using MiXCR and keeps one entry per CDR3 protein. The data contain roughly 900,000 distinct CDR3 sequences, 40% to 60% of them singletons. Sequencing input: blood. The receptors here all came from a man aged 30 to 39 in good health.

The chain's CDR3 is CASSLEAAGVVGEQYF. Written as DNA, the CDR3 is TGCGCCAGCAGCTTGGAGGCGGCGGGGGTTGTAGGAGAGCAGTACTTC. The gene calls are TRBV5-1 and TRBJ2-4; 7 bases line up with TRBD2. This CDR3 spans 16 amino acids. V was clipped by 0 bases and J by 13 bases; unmatched bases: 16. Per the germline V gene, CDR1 is SGHRS and CDR2 is YFSETQ.

The chain links TRBV29-1 to TRBJ2-7, with 8 bases lining up with TRBD1. The CDR3 has 15 residues. After removal of 5 bases from V and 2 bases from J, the junction contained 11 bases not matched to a gene. CDR1 and CDR2 from the germline V gene are SQVTM and ANQGSEA. CDR3 region: CSVSIWGTGAYEQYF. The CDR3, as DNA: TGCAGCGTTTCAATTTGGGGGACAGGAGCCTACGAGCAGTACTTC.

This chain uses TRBV29-1 with TRBJ1-1; the D is unclear. From germline, CDR1 is SQVTM and CDR2 ANQGSEA. Deletions cut 6 bases from V and 4 bases from J, with 6 bases between. The length of the CDR3 is 10 residues. CDR3 protein: CSVVVTEAFF. The CDR3 coding sequence is TGCAGCGTCGTAGTCACTGAAGCTTTCTTT.

The DNA of the CDR3 is TGTGCCACCAGCAGAGATCGGCATGGCTACACCTTC. The encoded protein is CATSRDRHGYTF. This sequence joins TRBV15 and TRBJ1-2, with no clear D. Germline V gene data show CDR1 as LNHNV and CDR2 as YYDKDF (reference sequence). The V gene lost 0 bases and the J gene lost 6 bases, with 5 bases spanning the gap. The CDR3 has 12 amino acids.

This clonotype was recorded a few times. The chain couples TRBV7-2 to TRBJ2-7, with no clear D. The CDR3 is 14 amino acids. Trimming pared 1 base from V and 5 bases from J, leaving 12 bases between. Germline V CDR1 and CDR2: SGHTA, FQGNSA. The CDR3 protein is CASSLEVRRHEQYF. CDR3 DNA: TGTGCCAGCAGCTTAGAGGTCAGGCGCCACGAGCAGTACTTC.

The V call is TRBV4-2, the J call TRBJ2-3, with TRBD2 matching 7 bases. J gave up 1 base and V 2 bases, and 9 bases lay outside the gene matches. This CDR3 has 17 amino acids. In germline, CDR1 is LGHNA, CDR2 YNFKEQ. The DNA for the CDR3 is TGTGCCAGCAGCCAACCGGGACTACCGGGGGGCACAGATACGCAGTATTTT. The encoded protein is CASSQPGLPGGTDTQYF.

The chain joins TRBV6-1 to TRBJ2-7; TRBD1 aligns across 9 bases. Losses at the gene ends were 8 bases for V and 1 base for J; bases not matched to a gene: 6. Germline CDR1 reads MNHNS; CDR2 reads SASEGT. The CDR3 is 14 amino acids. The CDR3, as DNA: TGTGCCAGCCATCGGGACAGGGTTTCCTACGAGCAGTACTTC. Translated, it gives CASHRDRVSYEQYF.